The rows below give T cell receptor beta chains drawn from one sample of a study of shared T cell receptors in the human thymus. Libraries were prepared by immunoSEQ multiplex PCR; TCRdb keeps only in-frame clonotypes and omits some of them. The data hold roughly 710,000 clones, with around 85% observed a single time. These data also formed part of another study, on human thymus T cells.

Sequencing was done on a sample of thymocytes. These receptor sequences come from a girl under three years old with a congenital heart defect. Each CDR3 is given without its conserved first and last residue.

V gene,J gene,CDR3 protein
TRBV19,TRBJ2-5,ATLGKNRGNGETQY
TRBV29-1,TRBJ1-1,SVGGVRGEGSEAF
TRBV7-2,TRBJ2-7,ASSPTKYRDPLEQY
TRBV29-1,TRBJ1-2,SVGGIRGGDGYT
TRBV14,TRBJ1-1,ASSQDPTGIVTEAF
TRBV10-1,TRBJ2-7,ASSGGGTGFYEQY
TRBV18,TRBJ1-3,ASSLPTGRSSGNTIY
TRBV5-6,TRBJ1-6,ASSLWNSTGNSPLH
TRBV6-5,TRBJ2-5,ASSYSGREETQY
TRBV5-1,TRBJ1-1,ASSLDRGPQNTEAF
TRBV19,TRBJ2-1,ASSMYGSYNEQF
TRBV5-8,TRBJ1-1,ASSPTDRGRTEAF
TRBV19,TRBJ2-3,ASSIRASGDTQY
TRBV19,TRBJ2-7,ASSTPGGAQAEQY
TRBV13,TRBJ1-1,ASSLGGTSEAF
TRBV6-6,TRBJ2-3,ASSYSRVADTQY
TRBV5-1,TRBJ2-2,ASSVLGGNTGELF
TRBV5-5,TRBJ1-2,ASSLGGGGHYGYT
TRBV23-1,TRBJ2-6,ASSHRGRDRGSGANVLT
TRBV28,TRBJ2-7,ASSPGQLTYEQY
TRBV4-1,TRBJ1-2,ASSQDLREGATNKDYGYT